The 2 T cell receptor beta chains below were found in one sample sequenced in a study of Graves' ophthalmopathy and Graves' hyperthyroidism. RNA transcripts were the source from which TCR beta CDR3 regions were amplified. Amplification began with first-round RT-PCR using HTBI primers, then second-round multiplex PCR was performed. TCRdb fed the multiplex PCR reads into MiXCR, producing one record per CDR3 protein. This sample has around 1.1 million distinct CDR3 sequences, with about two fifths found just once. Sequences were obtained from peripheral blood or thyroid tissue (not recorded which). Every receptor here comes from an adult man with Graves' hyperthyroidism.

The J gene is TRBJ1-2, the V gene TRBV7-2; D is unclear. V was shortened by 7 bases and J by 3 bases, with 21 bases between the two germline ends. CDR1 SGHTA and CDR2 FQGNSA come from the germline V gene. CDR3 length equals 16 residues. Here the CDR3 reads CASTYPAGELDYGYTF. The CDR3 DNA reads TGTGCCAGCACCTACCCGGCCGGGGAGCTTGACTATGGCTACACCTTC.

The gene calls are TRBV11-2 and TRBJ2-5, with D hard to call. The J call may be faulty, since TRBJ2-7 better matches the DNA end. Germline V lookup: CDR1 SGHAT, CDR2 FQNNGV. The CDR3 consists of 14 residues. The CDR3 spells CASSPPSQNYEQYF. CDR3 sequence (DNA): TGTGCCAGCTCACCACCGTCACAGAACTACGAGCAGTACTTC.